The present TCR beta chain was sequenced within a study of blood T cell repertoires in COVID-19. The CDR3 sequence is 20 residues long. The repertoire was sequenced with immunoSEQ multiplex PCR; TCRdb's copy has only in-frame clones and lacks some. The table has 350,000 to 400,000 clones, around 89% seen once. This TCR was sampled from a woman in her twenties or thirties with COVID-19, enrolled during active disease. The V call is TRBV21-1, the J call TRBJ2-3; the D call TRBD1 from the table was never checked on the DNA. TRBV21-1 corresponds to a pseudogene. The source material was peripheral blood. In DNA form, the CDR3 reads TGTGCCAGCAGCAAGGGATCCGGGACAGGGGGCGGAACTAGCACAGATACGCAGTATTTT. Protein: CASSKGSGTGGGTSTDTQYF.